A selection of T cell receptor beta chains follows, all from one sample in a study of neoadjuvant anti-PD-1 for oral cavity cancer. TCRdb's copy holds only in-frame clones and misses some; the assay was immunoSEQ multiplex PCR. This repertoire shows over 9,500 clones, about 66% found once; its top ten account for 3.5% to 4.5%. This specimen was PBMCs, taken after nivolumab (anti-PD-1) treatment. The receptor source for this set is a person aged 40 to 85 with oral cavity squamous cell carcinoma. Each CDR3 is given without its conserved first and last residue. A D gene is named only where the DNA matches it firmly. Size is stated for part of the rows, as once, few or many counts, or as a class when the clone is expanded.

v_call: TRBV18
j_call: TRBJ1-1
clone_size: few
cdr3_length: 11
d_call: NA
cdr3_aa: ATSPDRNTEAF

v_call: TRBV5-6
j_call: TRBJ2-2
clone_size: NA
cdr3_length: 14
d_call: NA
cdr3_aa: ASRQRPLENTGELF

v_call: TRBV7-9
j_call: TRBJ1-1
clone_size: NA
cdr3_length: 11
d_call: NA
cdr3_aa: ASSPVRGTEAF

v_call: TRBV10-3
j_call: TRBJ1-1
clone_size: NA
cdr3_length: 12
d_call: NA
cdr3_aa: AISESTLNTEAF

v_call: TRBV2
j_call: TRBJ2-1
clone_size: NA
cdr3_length: 8
d_call: NA
cdr3_aa: ASEGDEQF

v_call: TRBV14
j_call: TRBJ1-1
clone_size: NA
cdr3_length: 12
d_call: TRBD1
cdr3_aa: ASSHSDRATEAF

v_call: TRBV19
j_call: TRBJ2-1
clone_size: NA
cdr3_length: 12
d_call: TRBD1
cdr3_aa: ASHRDRANNEQF

v_call: TRBV28
j_call: TRBJ1-2
clone_size: NA
cdr3_length: 15
d_call: TRBD1
cdr3_aa: ASSSPIIGTGGRGYT

v_call: TRBV5-1
j_call: TRBJ2-2
clone_size: NA
cdr3_length: 14
d_call: TRBD1
cdr3_aa: ASSIRTGGVSGELF

v_call: TRBV30
j_call: TRBJ1-2
clone_size: few
cdr3_length: 12
d_call: NA
cdr3_aa: AWSPMGGDYGYT

v_call: TRBV2
j_call: TRBJ2-1
clone_size: NA
cdr3_length: 15
d_call: TRBD1
cdr3_aa: ASRKGDRLTSYNEQF

v_call: TRBV6-1
j_call: TRBJ1-4
clone_size: NA
cdr3_length: 14
d_call: NA
cdr3_aa: ASSEVAGQVNEKLF

v_call: TRBV10-3
j_call: TRBJ2-7
clone_size: NA
cdr3_length: 15
d_call: TRBD1
cdr3_aa: AISESHPTGGRDEQY

v_call: TRBV7-8
j_call: TRBJ2-7
clone_size: NA
cdr3_length: 12
d_call: TRBD1
cdr3_aa: ASSPWDSGYEQY